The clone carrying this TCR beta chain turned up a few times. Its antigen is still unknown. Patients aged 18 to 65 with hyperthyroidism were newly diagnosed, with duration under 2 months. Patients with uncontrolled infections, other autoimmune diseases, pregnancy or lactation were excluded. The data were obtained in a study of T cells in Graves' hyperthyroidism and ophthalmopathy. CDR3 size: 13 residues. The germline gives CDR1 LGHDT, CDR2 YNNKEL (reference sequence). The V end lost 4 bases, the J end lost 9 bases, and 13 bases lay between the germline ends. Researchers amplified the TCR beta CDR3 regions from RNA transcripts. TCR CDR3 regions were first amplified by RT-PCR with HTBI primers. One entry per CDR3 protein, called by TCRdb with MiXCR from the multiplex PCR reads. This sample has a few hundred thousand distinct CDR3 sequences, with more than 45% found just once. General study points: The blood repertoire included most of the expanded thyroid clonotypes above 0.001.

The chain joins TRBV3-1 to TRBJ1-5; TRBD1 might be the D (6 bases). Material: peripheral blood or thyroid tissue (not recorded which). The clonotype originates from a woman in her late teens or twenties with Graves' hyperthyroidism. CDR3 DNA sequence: TGTGCCAGCAGCCGAAACAGGGCCCGGCCCCAGCATTTT. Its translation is CASSRNRARPQHF. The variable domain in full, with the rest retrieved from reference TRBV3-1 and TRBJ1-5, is DTAVSQTPKYLVTQMGNDKSIKCEQNLGHDTMYWYKQDSKKFLKIMFSYNNKELIINETVPNRFSPKSPDKAHLNLHINSLELGDSAVYFCASSRNRARPQHFGDGTRLSIL.